These 25 T cell receptor beta chains came from one sample sequenced in a study of human T cells and chemical hapten exposure. TCRdb used MiXCR to reprocess the RACE reads, holding one entry per CDR3 protein. The sample carries approximately 92,000 distinct CDR3 sequences, over 9.5% recorded once. Time point described: patch test 2, 6 weeks after DPC sensitization. Regarding treatment: therapeutic diphenylcyclopropenone sensitization with weekly scalp DPC. The sequencing used whole blood, collected in connection with sensitization to the hapten diphenylcyclopropenone (DPC). These receptors came from a woman aged 35 to 49 with alopecia areata. Some clones in this sample may be carry-over from other donors' samples.

V usage is TRBV6-2 or TRBV6-3 and J usage is TRBJ2-3; perhaps TRBD2 as D (6 bases). V was trimmed by 5 bases and J by 5 bases, leaving 14 bases between them. Germline CDR1 and CDR2: MNHEY and SVGEGT. The CDR3 consists of 14 residues. CDR3 nucleotide sequence: TGTGCCAGCAGTCTGGGACTGGTGGGAGATACGCAGTATTTT. This sequence encodes CASSLGLVGDTQYF.

This clonotype has ten or more counts. This chain links TRBV9 with TRBJ1-2; D is ambiguous. The CDR3 is 13 amino acids. V lost 0 bases and J lost 4, with 7 bases in between. Germline values: CDR1 SGDLS, CDR2 YYNGEE. The CDR3 protein is CASSVEQFYGYTF. Here the CDR3 DNA reads TGTGCCAGCAGCGTAGAACAGTTCTATGGCTACACCTTC.

Ten or more counts support this clonotype. The chain uses TRBV7-9 and TRBJ2-5; possibly TRBD2 for D (5 bases). Deletions cut 1 base from V and 1 base from J, with 7 bases between. CDR1 and CDR2 from the germline V gene are SEHNR and FQNEAQ (reference sequence). This CDR3 spans 14 amino acids. The CDR3 DNA is TGTGCCAGCAGCTTAGGGACTTCCCAAGAGACCCAGTACTTC. Amino acid sequence: CASSLGTSQETQYF.

Only a few counts were recorded for this clonotype. The V call is TRBV9, the J call TRBJ1-1; D unresolved. V lost 0 bases to trimming and J lost 0 bases, with 18 bases between them. The CDR3 has 18 residues. Germline-derived CDR1 and CDR2 are SGDLS and YYNGEE. The CDR3 sequence: CASSVGVSRGRMNTEAFF. The DNA of the CDR3 is TGTGCCAGCAGCGTAGGGGTGTCTCGCGGCCGGATGAACACTGAAGCTTTCTTT.

The table lists this clonotype with a few counts. The gene calls are TRBV28 and TRBJ2-1; no firm D call. V was pared by 3 bases and J by 4 bases, with 4 bases between. The CDR3 consists of 12 residues. Per germline, CDR1 MDHEN and CDR2 SYDVKM. Here the CDR3 reads CASSLRYNEQFF. The CDR3 nucleotides are TGTGCCAGCAGTTTGCGGTACAATGAGCAGTTCTTC. Drawing the rest from reference TRBV28 and TRBJ2-1, the complete variable domain is DVKVTQSSRYLVKRTGEKVFLECVQDMDHENMFWYRQDPGLGLRLIYFSYDVKMKEKGDIPEGYSVSREKKERFSLILESASTNQTSMYLCASSLRYNEQFFGPGTRLTVL.

The chain carries TRBV28 and TRBJ2-7; D uncertain. V lost 3 bases, J lost 3 bases, and 15 bases lay in between. The CDR3 is 15 residues long. Germline CDR1 is MDHEN and CDR2 is SYDVKM. The chain's CDR3 is CASSLSHGLGYEQYF. CDR3 in DNA: TGTGCCAGCAGTTTGAGTCACGGCTTGGGCTACGAGCAGTACTTC.

This clonotype was seen repeatedly, ten times or more. The J gene is TRBJ2-7, the V gene TRBV27; D not certain. Germline CDR1 and CDR2: MNHEY and SMNVEV (reference sequence). The CDR3 has 14 residues. V lost 5 bases, J lost 5 bases, and 16 bases lay in between. CDR3 nucleotide sequence: TGTGCCAGCAGTCCCGGAAGTTTCCTCAACGAGCAGTACTTC. This sequence encodes CASSPGSFLNEQYF.

This clonotype was seen a few times. This chain connects TRBV10-3 to TRBJ1-1; perhaps TRBD1 as D (6 bases). The CDR3 totals 13 residues. The germline V and J ends were trimmed by 8 bases and 7 bases, with 17 bases remaining between them. The germline V gene encodes CDR1 ENHRY and CDR2 SYGVKD. In DNA, the CDR3 is TGTGCCATCTCGGACAGACCACGGGTTGAAGCTTTCTTT. Its protein product is CAISDRPRVEAFF.

The J gene is TRBJ1-5, the V gene TRBV7-3; unclear D gene. V dropped 2 bases and J dropped 8 bases, with 10 bases sitting between them. The CDR3 is 13 amino acids. The germline V gene encodes CDR1 SGHTA and CDR2 FQGTGA. DNA of the CDR3: TGTGCCAGCAGCTTAGGTCCCCGGGAGCCCCAGCATTTT. This sequence encodes CASSLGPREPQHF.

This clonotype turned up a few times. The J gene is TRBJ2-3, the V gene TRBV14; 7 nucleotides match TRBD1. Losses at the gene ends were 4 bases for V and 1 base for J; bases not matched to a gene: 5. The CDR3 sequence is 15 residues long. Germline loops: CDR1 SGHDN, CDR2 FVKESK. CDR3 in amino acids: CASSRRQGRTDTQYF. CDR3 nucleotides: TGTGCCAGCAGCCGCCGACAGGGCCGCACAGATACGCAGTATTTT.

The table lists this clonotype with a few counts. V usage is TRBV7-3 and J usage is TRBJ2-2, with unresolved D. The ends were cut back, 1 base at V and 6 bases at J, with 6 bases in the middle. Germline V gives CDR1 SGHTA, CDR2 FQGTGA. The CDR3 runs 13 residues. In DNA form, the CDR3 reads TGTGCCAGCAGCTTAAGAACGGCCGGGGAGCTGTTTTTT. Amino acid sequence: CASSLRTAGELFF.

About this clonotype: A much larger clonotype is one base distant, so this may be a read error. The chain has TRBV12-3 or TRBV12-4 and TRBJ2-2; perhaps TRBD2 as D (6 bases). This CDR3 comprises 13 residues. The CDR3 region has the DNA TGTGCCAGCAGTTTCGGGGGTCCCGGGGAGCAGTTTTTT. This codes for CASSFGGPGEQFF.

This clonotype has ten or more counts. This chain links TRBV10-3 with TRBJ1-2, with D possibly TRBD1 on 5 matching bases. V lost 5 bases and J 0 bases, leaving 16 bases between the germline ends. Germline lookup yields CDR1 ENHRY and CDR2 SYGVKD. The CDR3 length is 16 residues. CDR3 region: CAISPSVADTNYGYTF. CDR3 DNA: TGTGCCATCAGTCCCTCTGTTGCGGACACTAACTATGGCTACACCTTC.

This clonotype has a handful of counts. This CDR3 reads CASSLIGQTITGELFF. The CDR3 DNA sequence: TGTGCCAGCAGCTTAATTGGGCAGACTATCACCGGGGAGCTGTTTTTT. The chain has TRBV7-2 and TRBJ2-2, with a possible D match to TRBD2 (5 bases). Per the germline V gene, CDR1 is SGHTA and CDR2 is FQGNSA. With 2 bases removed from V and 4 bases from J, the gap between germline ends came to 14 bases. The CDR3 is 16 amino acids. Filled out from reference TRBV7-2 and TRBJ2-2, the complete variable domain reads GAGVSQSPSNKVTEKGKDVELRCDPISGHTALYWYRQSLGQGLEFLIYFQGNSAPDKSGLPSDRFSAERTGGSVSTLTIQRTQQEDSAVYLCASSLIGQTITGELFFGEGSRLTVL.

This clonotype has ten or more counts. The J gene is TRBJ2-3, the V gene TRBV30, with TRBD2 identical over 14 bases. Germline trimming cut 5 bases from V and 3 bases from J; bases unmatched to any gene: 13. This CDR3 spans 18 amino acids. The germline V gene has CDR1 GTSNPN and CDR2 SVGIG (reference sequence). CDR3 nucleotides: TGTGCCTGGTCATCGGTAGGGGGACTAGCGGGAGTAACAGATACGCAGTATTTT. Translated: CAWSSVGGLAGVTDTQYF.

The V and J genes are TRBV29-1 and TRBJ1-2; perhaps TRBD1 as D (5 bases). Trimming took off 3 bases at V and 0 bases at J, with 11 bases between the two ends. Germline assignment: CDR1 SQVTM and CDR2 ANQGSEA. The CDR3 has 14 amino acids. The CDR3 sequence: CSVEAGRANYGYTF. The CDR3 DNA follows: TGCAGCGTTGAGGCAGGGCGAGCTAACTATGGCTACACCTTC.

This clonotype has a handful of counts. No conserved phenylalanine or tryptophan is present at the end of the CDR3, so a read error is the likely explanation. The DNA is omitted, as the CDR3 cannot be located on it reliably, and the CDR3 follows TCRdb's listing. V gene TRBV28 combines with J gene TRBJ2-7; the DNA was not compared with TRBD2, the D call given in the table. The CDR3 has 14 amino acids, counting both end residues. CDR1 is MDHEN and CDR2 is SYDVKM in the germline V gene. The CDR3 region is CASSIQPGLAGPVA.

This chain connects TRBV2 to TRBJ1-6, with 7 bases aligning to TRBD1. V lost 7 bases to trimming and J lost 7 bases; unmatched junction nucleotides: 10. The CDR3 runs 15 residues. Looked up from germline, CDR1 is SNHLY and CDR2 is FYNNEI. CDR3 DNA: TGTGCCAGCACCAACGTTGACAGGGCCAATTCACCCCTCCACTTT. Residues: CASTNVDRANSPLHF.

This chain connects TRBV20-1 to TRBJ2-1; unclear D gene. Germline V lookup: CDR1 DFQATT, CDR2 SNEGSKA (reference sequence). The length of the CDR3 is 12 residues. V was cut by 3 bases and J by 5 bases, with 8 bases left in between. CDR3 residues: CSASDRNNEQFF. CDR3 in DNA: TGCAGTGCTAGTGATAGGAACAATGAGCAGTTCTTC.

This clonotype was observed a handful of times. The V and J genes are TRBV5-1 and TRBJ1-1, with TRBD1 identical over 7 bases. CDR3 length equals 14 residues. CDR1 and CDR2 from the germline V gene are SGHRS and YFSETQ. J gave up 1 base and V 4 bases, and 4 bases lay outside the gene matches. CDR3 nucleotide sequence: TGCGCCAGCAGCGCACAGGGGTCGAACACTGAAGCTTTCTTT. It specifies CASSAQGSNTEAFF.

This clonotype was observed many times. The CDR3 DNA reads as TGTGCCAGCAGCCTATCGGGGACTGTCTCCTACGAGCAGTACTTC. This encodes CASSLSGTVSYEQYF. The chain joins TRBV12-3 or TRBV12-4 to TRBJ2-7; TRBD2 might be the D (6 bases). CDR3 length: 15 amino acids. Between the trimmed V and J ends, which lost 6 bases and 0 bases, there was a span of 15 bases.

This clonotype was detected many times. The chain recombines TRBV4-2 with TRBJ2-7, with D unclear. CDR1 and CDR2 (germline): LGHNA, YNFKEQ. V was shortened by 0 bases and J by 0 bases, with 9 bases between the two germline ends. CDR3 size: 15 residues. The CDR3 nucleotides are TGTGCCAGCAGCCAAGAGGGAACGGGCTCCTACGAGCAGTACTTC. As protein: CASSQEGTGSYEQYF.

This clonotype is large in the sample. This chain connects TRBV6-6 to TRBJ1-1, with 7 bases fitting TRBD1. With 8 bases clipped from V and 4 bases from J, the junction kept 4 bases outside the gene matches. There are 12 residues in the CDR3. The germline V gene has CDR1 MNHNY and CDR2 SVGAGI (reference sequence). The CDR3 is CASHRGGTEAFF. Written as DNA, the CDR3 is TGTGCCAGCCACAGGGGTGGCACTGAAGCTTTCTTT.

The genes are TRBV15 and TRBJ2-5, with TRBD2 identical over 13 bases. The junction had 5 bases not matched to a gene; V was cut back by 7 bases and J by 0 bases. CDR3 length: 16 amino acids. The germline V gene has CDR1 LNHNV and CDR2 YYDKDF (reference sequence). CDR3 nucleotide sequence: TGTGCCACCACTAAAGGGACTAGCGGGAACCAAGAGACCCAGTACTTC. It codes for CATTKGTSGNQETQYF. Variable domain in full (rest from reference TRBV15 and TRBJ2-5): DAMVIQNPRYQVTQFGKPVTLSCSQTLNHNVMYWYQQKSSQAPKLLFHYYDKDFNNEADTPDNFQSRRPNTSFCFLDIRSPGLGDTAMYLCATTKGTSGNQETQYFGPGTRLLVL.

The V and J genes are TRBV2 and TRBJ2-1, with D uncertain. Germline-derived CDR1 and CDR2 are SNHLY and FYNNEI. Trimming removed 4 bases from V and 5 bases from J, with 9 bases in between. The CDR3 contains 13 residues. The CDR3 coding sequence is TGTGCCAGCAGTGTCGGAGCTAACAATGAGCAGTTCTTC. Protein: CASSVGANNEQFF.